This entry lists 22 T cell receptor beta chains sequenced from one sample in a study of blood T cell repertoires in COVID-19. Generated by immunoSEQ multiplex PCR, the TCRdb table keeps only in-frame clones and is missing some. The sample holds a few hundred thousand clones; 89% are singletons and the top ten take roughly 2.1%. Input material: peripheral blood. These TCRs come from a man aged 50 to 59 with acute or convalescent COVID-19.

This chain joins TRBV6-5 and TRBJ2-3; D is perhaps TRBD1 (6 bases). The CDR3 extends over 16 amino acids. Trimming took 2 bases from V and 1 from J, leaving 13 bases between them. The germline CDR1 and CDR2 sequences are MNHEY and SVGAGI. CDR3 DNA sequence: TGTGCCAGCAGTTACCAAGGGGGAGAGGGCACAGATACGCAGTATTTT. It translates to CASSYQGGEGTDTQYF.

The rearrangement uses TRBV9 and TRBJ2-1; 11 bases are a match to TRBD2. The junction had 4 bases not matched to a gene; V was cut back by 4 bases and J by 7 bases. The germline V gene encodes CDR1 SGDLS and CDR2 YYNGEE. The CDR3 runs 14 residues. CDR3 residues: CASSILAGANEQFF. DNA for the CDR3: TGTGCCAGCAGCATACTAGCGGGGGCGAATGAGCAGTTCTTC.

Notes on this clone: Other DNA sequences within the sample encode an identical CDR3. The CDR3 here is CSVEDRGYEQYF. The CDR3 coding sequence is TGCAGCGTTGAGGACAGGGGCTACGAGCAGTACTTC. The J gene is TRBJ2-7, the V gene TRBV29-1; TRBD1 matches at 9 bases. J lost 3 bases, V lost 3 bases, and 0 bases had no gene match. The CDR3 is 12 amino acids. Germline CDR1 reads SQVTM; CDR2 reads ANQGSEA.

This clone has only one observation. This chain joins TRBV7-8 and TRBJ1-2; tentatively, D is TRBD1 (6 bases). V was shortened by 3 bases and J by 6 bases, with 11 bases between the two germline ends. This CDR3 is 13 amino acids long. The germline V gene encodes CDR1 SGHVS and CDR2 FQNEAQ. The CDR3 nucleotides read TGTGCCAGCAGCTTGGGGAGGGGGAATGGCTACACCTTC. It is translated as CASSLGRGNGYTF.

This clone was seen once. Here the CDR3 reads CASSYGDRGTEAFF. The CDR3 nucleotides read TGTGCCAGCAGCTACGGGGACAGGGGGACTGAAGCTTTCTTT. V and J are TRBV7-3 and TRBJ1-1, with 11 bases matching TRBD1. V was pared by 4 bases and J by 5 bases, with 3 bases of the junction left unmatched. The length of the CDR3 is 14 residues. Germline CDR1 reads SGHTA; CDR2 reads FQGTGA.

This clone has just one count. The rearrangement uses TRBV28 and TRBJ1-3; D possibly corresponds to TRBD1 (6 bases). Germline lookup yields CDR1 MDHEN and CDR2 SYDVKM. V was trimmed by 8 bases and J by 1 base, leaving 9 bases between them. The CDR3 consists of 13 residues. The CDR3 DNA reads as TGTGCCAGCCCTGACAGGTCTGGAAACACCATATATTTT. Translating gives CASPDRSGNTIYF.

This clone was found once. The V and J genes are TRBV30 and TRBJ1-3; no firm D call. The CDR3 spans 11 residues. Per germline, CDR1 GTSNPN and CDR2 SVGIG (reference sequence). With 8 bases removed from V and 7 bases from J, the gap between germline ends came to 12 bases. This CDR3 reads CAAGGLNTIYF. As DNA, the CDR3 is TGTGCCGCCGGAGGGTTGAACACCATATATTTT. The variable domain in full, with the rest retrieved from reference TRBV30 and TRBJ1-3, is SQTIHQWPATLVQPVGSPLSLECTVEGTSNPNLYWYRQAAGRGLQLLFYSVGIGQISSEVPQNLSASRPQDRQFILSSKKLLLSDSGFYLCAAGGLNTIYFGEGSWLTVV.

The V call is TRBV2, the J call TRBJ2-2, with D perhaps matching TRBD1 (6 bases). This CDR3 region has 15 residues. CDR1 SNHLY and CDR2 FYNNEI come from the germline V gene. V lost 2 bases and J 3 bases, leaving 10 bases between the germline ends. CDR3 protein: CASSEWDIHTGELFF. The CDR3 DNA reads as TGTGCCAGCAGTGAATGGGACATACACACCGGGGAGCTGTTTTTT.

The chain is built from TRBV7-9 and TRBJ1-6; D unresolved. V was pared by 5 bases and J by 8 bases, with 10 bases between. This CDR3 region has 13 residues. Germline CDR1 is SEHNR and CDR2 is FQNEAQ (reference sequence). The CDR3 sequence: CASSPPGYSPLHF. CDR3 in DNA: TGTGCCAGCAGCCCCCCCGGGTATTCACCCCTCCACTTT.

In its sample, this clone was seen a few times. The chain combines TRBV5-1 with TRBJ2-2; 7 bases agree with TRBD2. V lost 4 bases and J lost 2; bases outside the gene matches: 11. CDR1 is SGHRS, CDR2 YFSETQ, per germline. This CDR3 has 17 amino acids. Here the CDR3 reads CASSLILGGSNTGELFF. As DNA, the CDR3 is TGCGCCAGCAGCCTCATTCTCGGGGGGTCCAACACCGGGGAGCTGTTTTTT.

This clone was seen once. This chain uses TRBV5-4 with TRBJ2-7; 13 positions match TRBD2. Germline trimming cut 3 bases from V and 2 bases from J; bases unmatched to any gene: 2. This CDR3 is built from 15 residues. Looked up from germline, CDR1 is SGHNT and CDR2 is YYREEE (reference sequence). The CDR3: CASSWTSGGTYEQYF. CDR3 coding DNA: TGTGCCAGCAGCTGGACTAGCGGGGGAACCTACGAGCAGTACTTC.

V gene TRBV18 combines with J gene TRBJ2-3, with 12 bases fitting TRBD2. The CDR3 has 19 amino acids. Per the germline V gene, CDR1 is KGHSH and CDR2 is LQKENI. J was trimmed by 0 bases and V by 2 bases; bases with no gene match: 9. The CDR3: CASSPGRLAGATSTDTQYF. DNA for the CDR3: TGTGCCAGCTCACCAGGAAGACTAGCGGGGGCAACTAGCACAGATACGCAGTATTTT.

The CDR3 reads CSPRTEYNEQFF. Written as DNA, the CDR3 is TGCAGCCCCCGGACAGAGTACAATGAGCAGTTCTTC. The chain uses TRBV29-1 and TRBJ2-1; D may be TRBD1 (6 bases). Germline values: CDR1 SQVTM, CDR2 ANQGSEA. The CDR3 has 12 residues. The V end lost 8 bases, the J end lost 4 bases, and 12 bases lay between the germline ends.

This clone was observed once. This chain joins TRBV5-1 and TRBJ1-5; D is uncertain. V was cut by 0 bases and J by 7 bases, with 11 bases left in between. Per the germline V gene, CDR1 is SGHRS and CDR2 is YFSETQ. There are 14 residues in the CDR3. CDR3 bases: TGCGCCAGCAGCTTGGCGATAGGCGGCCAGCCCCAGCATTTT. Residues: CASSLAIGGQPQHF.

The V call is TRBV6-5, the J call TRBJ1-5; 7 bases agree with TRBD1. There are 14 residues in the CDR3. The V and J ends lost 5 bases and 7 bases, in that order; junction bases with no gene match: 8. Germline values: CDR1 MNHEY, CDR2 SVGAGI. DNA of the CDR3: TGTGCCAGCAGTCCACAGGGGTTTAGGCAGCCCCAGCATTTT. Translated: CASSPQGFRQPQHF.

The V gene is TRBV19, the J gene TRBJ1-6; D possibly corresponds to TRBD1 (5 bases). The germline CDR1 and CDR2 sequences are LNHDA and SQIVND (reference sequence). The CDR3 is made up of 17 amino acids. The V end lost 6 bases, the J end lost 13 bases, and 28 bases lay between the germline ends. The CDR3 nucleotides read TGTGCCAGTAGCGGCGCGGGACCCTCCCTTAGGATAGAGCCCCTCCACTTT. Translation: CASSGAGPSLRIEPLHF.

V and J are TRBV7-2 and TRBJ1-1, with D possibly matching TRBD1 (6 bases). This CDR3 contains 14 residues. V shed 5 bases and J shed 3 bases, with 13 bases lying between them. CDR1 and CDR2 from the germline V gene are SGHTA and FQGNSA. CDR3 bases: TGTGCCAGCAGCGCTGGACAGAGGCACACTGAAGCTTTCTTT. Its protein is CASSAGQRHTEAFF.

The rearrangement joins TRBV11-3 to TRBJ2-4; D unresolved. Germline V gene lookup returns CDR1 SGHNT and CDR2 YENEEA. The V end was cut by 1 base, the J end by 5 bases, with 12 bases between. This CDR3 region has 15 residues. The chain's CDR3 is CASSLGVGAQNIQYF. The DNA for the CDR3 is TGTGCCAGCAGCTTAGGAGTGGGCGCGCAAAACATTCAGTACTTC.

The rearrangement uses TRBV5-1 and TRBJ1-2, with D perhaps TRBD1 (6 bases). This CDR3 contains 12 residues. V lost 1 base and J lost 6, with 7 bases in between. The germline V gene encodes CDR1 SGHRS and CDR2 YFSETQ. The CDR3 region has the DNA TGCGCCAGCAGCTTGAACAGGGATGGCTACACCTTC. It encodes CASSLNRDGYTF.

This chain joins TRBV2 and TRBJ2-5, with D uncertain. CDR3 length: 16 residues. Germline V gives CDR1 SNHLY, CDR2 FYNNEI. V gave up 1 base and J gave up 1 base, with 13 bases separating them. The CDR3 sequence: CASSEGFEALQETQYF. In nucleotides, the CDR3 is TGTGCCAGCAGTGAAGGCTTCGAGGCCCTCCAAGAGACCCAGTACTTC.

The gene calls are TRBV5-1 and TRBJ2-7, with 10 bases lining up with TRBD1. The CDR3 totals 14 residues. Germline V gives CDR1 SGHRS, CDR2 YFSETQ. Trimming removed 4 bases from V and 5 bases from J; junction bases left unmatched: 6. CDR3 loop: CASSGQGVVDEQYF. The CDR3 coding sequence is TGCGCCAGCAGCGGACAGGGGGTAGTAGACGAGCAGTACTTC.

The J gene is TRBJ2-7, the V gene TRBV7-9, with 7 bases aligning to TRBD2. J gave up 2 bases and V 5 bases, and 12 bases lay outside the gene matches. Per germline, CDR1 SEHNR and CDR2 FQNEAQ (reference sequence). The CDR3 runs to 16 residues. This chain's CDR3 is CASSPRGEGLTYEQYF. The CDR3, as DNA: TGTGCCAGCAGCCCCCGGGGGGAGGGGTTAACCTACGAGCAGTACTTC.